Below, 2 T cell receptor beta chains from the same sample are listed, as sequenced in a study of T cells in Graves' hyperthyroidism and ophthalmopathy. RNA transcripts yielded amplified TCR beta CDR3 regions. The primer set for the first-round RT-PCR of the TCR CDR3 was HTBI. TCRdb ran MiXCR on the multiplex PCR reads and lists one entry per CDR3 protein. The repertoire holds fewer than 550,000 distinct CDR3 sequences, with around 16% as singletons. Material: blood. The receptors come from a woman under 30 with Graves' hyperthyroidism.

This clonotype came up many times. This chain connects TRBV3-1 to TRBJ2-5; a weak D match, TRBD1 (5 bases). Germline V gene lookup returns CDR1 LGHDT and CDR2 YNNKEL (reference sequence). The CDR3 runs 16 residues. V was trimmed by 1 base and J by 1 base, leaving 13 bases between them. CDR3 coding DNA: TGTGCCAGCAGCCAAGTAGGGGCAGGAAGCCAAGAGACCCAGTACTTC. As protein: CASSQVGAGSQETQYF.

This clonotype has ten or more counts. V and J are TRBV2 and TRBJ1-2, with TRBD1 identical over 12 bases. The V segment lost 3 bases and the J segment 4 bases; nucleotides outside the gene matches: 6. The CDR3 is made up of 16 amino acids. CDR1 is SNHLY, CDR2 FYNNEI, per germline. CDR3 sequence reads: CASSEGTGGAGYGYTF. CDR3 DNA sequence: TGTGCCAGCAGTGAGGGGACAGGGGGCGCCGGCTATGGCTACACCTTC.